What follows are 21 T cell receptor beta chains derived from one specimen sequenced in a study of blood T cell dynamics during melanoma immunotherapy. The time point: pre-treatment baseline. Profiled with immunoSEQ multiplex PCR; TCRdb holds only in-frame clones, not every one. The table includes roughly 6,100 clones, 85% to 95% detected once. The sample was cell-free DNA from blood, taken from a patient treated with checkpoint blockade. The receptors come from a human donor with melanoma.

This sequence joins TRBV7-2 and TRBJ1-1; 7 bases are shared with TRBD1. The germline V gene has CDR1 SGHTA and CDR2 FQGNSA. The CDR3 sequence is 17 residues long. Trimming cost V 2 bases and J 0 bases; bases outside gene matches: 9. The CDR3 region has the DNA TGTGCCAGCAGCTTATTAGGTCAGGGGGTTTTGAACACTGAAGCTTTCTTT. It codes for CASSLLGQGVLNTEAFF. The whole variable domain, filled in from reference TRBV7-2 and TRBJ1-1, reads GAGVSQSPSNKVTEKGKDVELRCDPISGHTALYWYRQSLGQGLEFLIYFQGNSAPDKSGLPSDRFSAERTGGSVSTLTIQRTQQEDSAVYLCASSLLGQGVLNTEAFFGQGTRLTVV.

J is TRBJ2-7 and V is TRBV11-1; 8 positions agree with TRBD1. Per germline, CDR1 SGHAT and CDR2 FQDESV (reference sequence). V dropped 7 bases and J dropped 0; count of bases not matched to a gene: 8. This CDR3 comprises 15 residues. The CDR3 nucleotides are TGTGCCAGCACCCTGAGGACAGGGCTCTCCTACGAGCAGTACTTC. Its translation is CASTLRTGLSYEQYF.

This chain connects TRBV14 to TRBJ1-3, with D uncertain. Trimming removed 10 bases from V and 0 bases from J, with 19 bases in between. The germline CDR1 and CDR2 sequences are SGHDN and FVKESK. CDR3 size: 16 residues. The chain's CDR3 is CANKEPTHDSGNTIYF. CDR3 DNA sequence: TGTGCCAACAAGGAACCCACGCACGACTCTGGAAACACCATATATTTT.

The chain employs TRBV28 and TRBJ1-1, with D hard to call. The V gene's germline CDR1 is MDHEN and CDR2 SYDVKM. The CDR3 has 16 amino acids. The V gene lost 5 bases and the J gene lost 0 bases, with 16 bases spanning the gap. CDR3 sequence: CASSPSQFSMNTEAFF. CDR3 in DNA: TGTGCCAGCAGTCCCTCACAGTTTTCTATGAACACTGAAGCTTTCTTT.

This clone has only a few counts. This chain links TRBV9 with TRBJ1-2; maybe TRBD1 (6 bases). V was clipped by 0 bases and J by 6 bases, with 18 bases between them. CDR1 is SGDLS, CDR2 YYNGEE, per germline. The CDR3 is made up of 16 amino acids. In nucleotides, the CDR3 is TGTGCCAGCAGCGTAGACTGGAGTACAGGGTTGGATGGCTACACCTTC. Its translation: CASSVDWSTGLDGYTF.

The chain joins TRBV30 to TRBJ1-4, with TRBD1 as a possible D gene (5 bases). The length of the CDR3 is 12 residues. Germline CDR1 reads GTSNPN; CDR2 reads SVGIG (reference sequence). Trimming removed 4 bases at V and 8 bases at J, with 11 bases between. In DNA form, the CDR3 reads TGTGCCTGGAAATCGGGGGACGAAAAACTGTTTTTT. This sequence encodes CAWKSGDEKLFF.

The chain has TRBV10-3 and TRBJ1-5, with a weak D call TRBD1 (5 bases). V was trimmed by 3 bases and J by 0 bases, leaving 15 bases between them. This CDR3 region has 17 residues. Germline V gives CDR1 ENHRY, CDR2 SYGVKD. CDR3: CAISDPSPGNSNQPQHF. The CDR3 DNA follows: TGTGCCATCAGTGACCCCTCCCCAGGGAATAGCAATCAGCCCCAGCATTTT.

V and J are TRBV7-9 and TRBJ1-1; no definite D call. The V gene's germline CDR1 is SEHNR and CDR2 FQNEAQ (reference sequence). The V end lost 6 bases, the J end lost 7 bases, and 12 bases lay between the germline ends. CDR3 length: 12 residues. In nucleotides, the CDR3 is TGTGCCAGCAGGGGGAGGGTAGATGAAGCTTTCTTT. Its translation is CASRGRVDEAFF.

The chain joins TRBV21-1 to TRBJ2-7. TRBV21-1 is recorded as a pseudogene. The CDR3 length is 11 residues. The CDR3 region is CASSNNDEQYF. In DNA form, the CDR3 reads TGTGCCAGCAGCAATAACGACGAGCAGTACTTC.

V is TRBV29-1 and J is TRBJ2-7; D gene unclear. The CDR3 covers 12 residues. Trimming cost V 4 bases and J 2 bases, with 9 bases left between them. Germline V gives CDR1 SQVTM, CDR2 ANQGSEA. CDR3 region: CSVGPGAYEQYF. The CDR3, as DNA: TGCAGCGTTGGGCCCGGTGCCTACGAGCAGTACTTC.

V is TRBV29-1 and J is TRBJ2-1, with TRBD1 matching over 7 bases. The CDR3 contains 14 residues. V was clipped by 4 bases and J by 0 bases; unmatched bases: 3. Germline values: CDR1 SQVTM, CDR2 ANQGSEA. CDR3 bases: TGCAGCGTTGGTCCAGGGGGCTCCTACAATGAGCAGTTCTTC. This gives the protein CSVGPGGSYNEQFF.

This sequence joins TRBV5-1 and TRBJ2-7; a weak D match, TRBD1 (5 bases). The CDR3 contains 16 residues. Trimming took off 4 bases at V and 1 base at J, with 18 bases between the two ends. Germline values: CDR1 SGHRS, CDR2 YFSETQ. The CDR3 sequence: CASSPIISGFSYEQYF. The CDR3 DNA reads TGCGCCAGCAGCCCGATCATTTCAGGGTTTTCCTACGAGCAGTACTTC. Drawing the rest from reference TRBV5-1 and TRBJ2-7, the complete variable domain is KAGVTQTPRYLIKTRGQQVTLSCSPISGHRSVSWYQQTPGQGLQFLFEYFSETQRNKGNFPGRFSGRQFSNSRSEMNVSTLELGDSALYLCASSPIISGFSYEQYFGPGTRLTVT.

The V gene is TRBV19, the J gene TRBJ2-7; D not resolved. V was shortened by 3 bases and J by 3 bases, with 9 bases between the two germline ends. CDR3 length equals 13 residues. Germline V gene sequence: CDR1 LNHDA, CDR2 SQIVND (reference sequence). The CDR3 sequence: CASSMVKNYEQYF. The CDR3 DNA reads TGTGCCAGTAGTATGGTCAAAAACTACGAGCAGTACTTC. The variable domain in full, with the rest retrieved from reference TRBV19 and TRBJ2-7, is DGGITQSPKYLFRKEGQNVTLSCEQNLNHDAMYWYRQDPGQGLRLIYYSQIVNDFQKGDIAEGYSVSREKKESFPLTVTSAQKNPTAFYLCASSMVKNYEQYFGPGTRLTVT.

The J gene is TRBJ1-1, the V gene TRBV18, with D tentatively TRBD1 (5 bases). Germline CDR1 and CDR2: KGHSH and LQKENI. This CDR3 region has 12 residues. Trimming took off 1 base at V and 6 bases at J, with 6 bases between the two ends. This CDR3 is CASSPLGAEAFF. The CDR3 DNA reads TGTGCCAGCTCACCACTGGGGGCTGAAGCTTTCTTT.

The chain carries TRBV10-1 and TRBJ2-1, with unresolved D. V shed 2 bases and J shed 2 bases, with 7 bases lying between them. From germline, CDR1 is WNHNN and CDR2 SYGVQD (reference sequence). This CDR3 comprises 14 residues. The CDR3 spells CASSEQETYNEQFF. The CDR3 DNA sequence: TGCGCCAGCAGTGAGCAAGAAACCTACAATGAGCAGTTCTTC.

The rearrangement joins TRBV18 to TRBJ2-6; unclear D gene. Germline V gene data show CDR1 as KGHSH and CDR2 as LQKENI. The V end lost 2 bases, the J end lost 2 bases, and 7 bases lay between the germline ends. The CDR3 extends over 15 amino acids. CDR3 in amino acids: CASSPSFAGANVLTF. The CDR3 coding sequence is TGTGCCAGCTCACCAAGTTTCGCTGGGGCCAACGTCCTGACTTTC.

This chain joins TRBV7-2 and TRBJ2-7; 8 bases map to TRBD1. This CDR3 has 14 residues. Trimming removed 5 bases from V and 5 bases from J; junction bases left unmatched: 8. Germline assignment: CDR1 SGHTA and CDR2 FQGNSA. DNA for the CDR3: TGTGCCAGCAGCCAAAGGACAGGGTGGAACGAGCAGTACTTC. Protein sequence: CASSQRTGWNEQYF.

V usage is TRBV7-6 and J usage is TRBJ2-7, with 12 bases lining up with TRBD2. The trim removed 5 bases at V and 5 bases at J, leaving 16 bases unmatched. The CDR3 has 18 residues. CDR1 and CDR2 (germline): SGHVS, FNYEAQ. CDR3 DNA: TGTGCCAGCAGCCTAACTCCGACTAGCGGGAGTAGTCCCAACGAGCAGTACTTC. It yields the protein CASSLTPTSGSSPNEQYF.

The chain employs TRBV9 and TRBJ2-3; TRBD2 agrees at 9 bases. CDR3 length equals 15 residues. The germline V gene has CDR1 SGDLS and CDR2 YYNGEE. The V gene end was trimmed by 3 bases and the J gene end by 0 bases; junction bases not matched to a gene: 2. The CDR3 DNA follows: TGTGCCAGCAGCGCCCTAGCGGGAAGCACAGATACGCAGTATTTT. Encoded protein: CASSALAGSTDTQYF. The whole variable domain, filled in from reference TRBV9 and TRBJ2-3, reads DSGVTQTPKHLITATGQRVTLRCSPRSGDLSVYWYQQSLDQGLQFLIQYYNGEERAKGNILERFSAQQFPDLHSELNLSSLELGDSALYFCASSALAGSTDTQYFGPGTRLTVL.

The genes are TRBV7-9 and TRBJ2-1; 9 bases fit TRBD2. V shed 0 bases and J 8 bases; nucleotides not matched to a gene: 2. The length of the CDR3 is 14 residues. Germline CDR1 reads SEHNR; CDR2 reads FQNEAQ (reference sequence). The CDR3 sequence is CASSLASGSHEQFF. In DNA, the CDR3 is TGTGCCAGCAGCTTAGCTAGCGGGAGCCATGAGCAGTTCTTC.

This chain links TRBV10-3 with TRBJ2-2; 7 bases align to TRBD1. The CDR3 is 14 amino acids. Germline loops: CDR1 ENHRY, CDR2 SYGVKD. The ends lost 5 bases at V and 6 bases at J; junction bases unmatched: 6. CDR3 sequence (DNA): TGTGCCATCAGTCCGACAGGGTACGCCGGGGAGCTGTTTTTT. Encoded protein: CAISPTGYAGELFF.